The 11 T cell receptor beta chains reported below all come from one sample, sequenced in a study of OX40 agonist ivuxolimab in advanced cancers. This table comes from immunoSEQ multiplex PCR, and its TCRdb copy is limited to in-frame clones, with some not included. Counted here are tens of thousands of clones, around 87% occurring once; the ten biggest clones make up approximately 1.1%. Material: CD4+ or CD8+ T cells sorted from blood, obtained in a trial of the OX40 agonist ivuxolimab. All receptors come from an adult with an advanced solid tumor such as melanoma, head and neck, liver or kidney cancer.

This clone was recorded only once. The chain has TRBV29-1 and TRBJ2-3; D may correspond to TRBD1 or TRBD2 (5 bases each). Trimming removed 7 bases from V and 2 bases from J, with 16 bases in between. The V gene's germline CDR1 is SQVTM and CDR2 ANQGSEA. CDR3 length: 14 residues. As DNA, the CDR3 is TGCAGCGCCGGGGACGGCTACCACACAGATACGCAGTATTTT. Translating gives CSAGDGYHTDTQYF.

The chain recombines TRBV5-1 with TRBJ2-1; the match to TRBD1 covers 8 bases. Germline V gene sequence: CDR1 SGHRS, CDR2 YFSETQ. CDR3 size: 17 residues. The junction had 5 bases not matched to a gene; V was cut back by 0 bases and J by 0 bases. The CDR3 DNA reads TGCGCCAGCAGCTTGGCGTCAGGGACAGGCTCCTACAATGAGCAGTTCTTC. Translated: CASSLASGTGSYNEQFF. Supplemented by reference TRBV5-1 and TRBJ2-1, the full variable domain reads KAGVTQTPRYLIKTRGQQVTLSCSPISGHRSVSWYQQTPGQGLQFLFEYFSETQRNKGNFPGRFSGRQFSNSRSEMNVSTLELGDSALYLCASSLASGTGSYNEQFFGPGTRLTVL.

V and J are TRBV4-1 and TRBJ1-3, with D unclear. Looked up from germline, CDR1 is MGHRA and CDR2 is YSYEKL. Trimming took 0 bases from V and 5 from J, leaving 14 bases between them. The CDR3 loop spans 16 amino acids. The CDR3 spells CASSQDPGGGRNTIYF. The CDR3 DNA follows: TGCGCCAGCAGCCAAGATCCCGGTGGCGGACGAAACACCATATATTTT.

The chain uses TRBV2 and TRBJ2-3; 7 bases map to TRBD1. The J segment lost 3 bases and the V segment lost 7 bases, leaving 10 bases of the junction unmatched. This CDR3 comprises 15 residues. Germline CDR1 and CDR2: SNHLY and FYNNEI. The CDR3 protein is CASTPQGVATDTQYF. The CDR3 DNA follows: TGTGCCAGCACCCCCCAGGGGGTAGCGACAGATACGCAGTATTTT.

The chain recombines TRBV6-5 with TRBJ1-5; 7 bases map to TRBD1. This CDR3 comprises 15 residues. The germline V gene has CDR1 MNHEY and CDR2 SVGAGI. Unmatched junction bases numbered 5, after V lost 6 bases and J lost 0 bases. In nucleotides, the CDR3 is TGTGCCAGCAGACCCGACAGGGCTAGCAATCAGCCCCAGCATTTT. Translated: CASRPDRASNQPQHF.

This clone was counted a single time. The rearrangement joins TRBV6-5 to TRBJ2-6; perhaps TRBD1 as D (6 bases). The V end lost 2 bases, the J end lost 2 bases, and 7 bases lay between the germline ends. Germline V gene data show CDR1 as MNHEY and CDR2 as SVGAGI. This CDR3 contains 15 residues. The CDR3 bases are TGTGCCAGCAGTTACGAGGGGGCTGGGGCCAACGTCCTGACTTTC. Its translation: CASSYEGAGANVLTF.

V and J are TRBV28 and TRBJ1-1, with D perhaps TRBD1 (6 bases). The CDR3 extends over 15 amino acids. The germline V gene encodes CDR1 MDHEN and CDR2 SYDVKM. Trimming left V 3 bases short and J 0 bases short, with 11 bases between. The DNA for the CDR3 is TGTGCCAGCAGTTTCACAGGGCCCATGAACACTGAAGCTTTCTTT. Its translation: CASSFTGPMNTEAFF.

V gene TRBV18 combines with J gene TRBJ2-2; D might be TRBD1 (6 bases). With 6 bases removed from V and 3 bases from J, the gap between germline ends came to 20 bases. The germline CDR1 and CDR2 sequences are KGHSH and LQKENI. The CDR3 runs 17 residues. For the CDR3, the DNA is TGTGCCAGCTCGCTTGAGGACAGACAACCTCACACCGGGGAGCTGTTTTTT. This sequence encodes CASSLEDRQPHTGELFF.

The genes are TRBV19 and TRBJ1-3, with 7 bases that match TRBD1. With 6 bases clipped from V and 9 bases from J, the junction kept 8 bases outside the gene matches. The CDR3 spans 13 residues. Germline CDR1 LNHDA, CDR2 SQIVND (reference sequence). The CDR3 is CASSDRAQGTIYF. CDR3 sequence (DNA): TGTGCCAGTAGCGACAGGGCCCAGGGCACCATATATTTT.

The CDR3 bases are TGTGCTAGTAGAAGGAACACTGAAGCTTTCTTT. Translated: CASRRNTEAFF. The chain uses TRBV12-5 and TRBJ1-1; D is uncertain. The V gene's germline CDR1 is LGHNT and CDR2 FRNRAP. This CDR3 is 11 amino acids long. Trimming took 8 bases from V and 1 from J, leaving 5 bases between them.

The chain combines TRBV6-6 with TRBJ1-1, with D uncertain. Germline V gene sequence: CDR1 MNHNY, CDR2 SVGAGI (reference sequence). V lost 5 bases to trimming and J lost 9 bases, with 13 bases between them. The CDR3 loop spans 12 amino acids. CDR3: CASSPGVPQAFF. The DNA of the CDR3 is TGTGCCAGCAGTCCTGGTGTTCCACAAGCTTTCTTT.